This T cell receptor beta chain was documented in a study of shared clonotypes between healthy human individuals. Findings of the study overall: Sharing across four donors was highest in naive CD4 (roughly 5%) and lowest in memory CD8 (roughly 0.4%). The study drew on few donors, limiting represented genetic and exposure-history diversity. Non-shared clonotypes had lower generation probabilities than those shared by all four donors.

The repertoire was sequenced with immunoSEQ multiplex PCR; TCRdb's copy has only in-frame clones and lacks some. This sample has approximately 2.1 million clones; 90% to 95% occur once, and the top ten carry 0.3% to 0.4%. The length of the CDR3 is 12 residues. The V gene lost 10 bases and the J gene lost 11 bases, with 18 bases spanning the gap. Germline V CDR1 and CDR2: SNHLY, FYNNEI. Details on this clone: What it binds is not known.

This sequence originates from a man aged 18 to 30 in good health. Some clones in this sample may be carry-over from other donors' samples. The V gene is TRBV2, the J gene TRBJ2-1; D is possibly TRBD1 (6 bases). The sequencing sample was made of naive CD4+ T cells from PBMCs. The sample's subset: CD45RA+ positively selected. CDR3 amino acids: CAITRGDEQQFF. The DNA for the CDR3 is TGTGCCATCACCAGGGGAGACGAACAGCAGTTCTTC.